These 6 T cell receptor beta chains were all obtained from the same sample, sequenced in a study of blood T cell repertoires in COVID-19. Generated by immunoSEQ multiplex PCR, the TCRdb table keeps only in-frame clones and is missing some. Among over 200,000 clones, 85% to 90% were seen once, and the ten largest hold under 9.5%. The sample was PBMCs or T cells enriched from blood (not recorded which). The receptor source for this set is a man in his forties or fifties who had recovered from COVID-19.

V is TRBV6-2 or TRBV6-3 and J is TRBJ2-7, with 8 bases aligning to TRBD2. This CDR3 is built from 19 residues. Trimming cost V 2 bases and J 5 bases; bases outside gene matches: 20. Per the germline V gene, CDR1 is MNHEY and CDR2 is SVGEGT. This CDR3 is CASSYSQREILGRSHEQYF. In DNA form, the CDR3 reads TGTGCCAGCAGTTACAGCCAGCGGGAGATCCTGGGGAGATCCCACGAGCAGTACTTC.

The gene calls are TRBV15 and TRBJ2-3, with 7 positions matching TRBD2. The V and J ends lost 5 bases and 8 bases, in that order; junction bases with no gene match: 19. Germline V gives CDR1 LNHNV, CDR2 YYDKDF (reference sequence). This CDR3 has 17 residues. The CDR3 loop reads CATSGRISSRGVGTQYF. DNA of the CDR3: TGTGCCACCAGCGGGAGAATTAGCTCCCGGGGGGTTGGTACGCAGTATTTT.

The V and J genes are TRBV7-9 and TRBJ2-2, with D perhaps matching TRBD1 (5 bases). CDR1 is SEHNR and CDR2 is FQNEAQ in the germline V gene (reference sequence). Deletions cut 0 bases from V and 2 bases from J, with 13 bases between. This CDR3 comprises 17 residues. The CDR3 sequence: CASSLASVRDNTGELFF. Written as DNA, the CDR3 is TGTGCCAGCAGCTTAGCGTCGGTCAGGGATAACACCGGGGAGCTGTTTTTT.

DNA of the CDR3: TGTGCCAGCTCAATCTTTCGGGACACTAGCACAGATACGCAGTATTTT. Translating gives CASSIFRDTSTDTQYF. The chain has TRBV18 and TRBJ2-3; the D gene is possibly TRBD1 (6 bases). V was shortened by 5 bases and J by 0 bases, with 15 bases between the two germline ends. The CDR3 contains 16 residues. Germline CDR1 KGHSH, CDR2 LQKENI.

This chain links TRBV4-1 with TRBJ2-7, with 8 positions matching TRBD2. The germline CDR1 and CDR2 sequences are MGHRA and YSYEKL. Trimming cost V 4 bases and J 13 bases; bases outside gene matches: 15. The CDR3 loop spans 14 amino acids. The CDR3 here is CASSPSGGAAPFYF. The CDR3 nucleotides read TGCGCCAGCAGCCCCTCGGGGGGGGCGGCCCCCTTCTACTTC.

This clone appeared a few times. This rearrangement joins TRBV5-1 to TRBJ1-1, with 9 bases that match TRBD1. After removal of 1 base from V and 6 bases from J, the junction contained 4 bases not matched to a gene. The CDR3 sequence is 14 residues long. Germline V CDR1 and CDR2: SGHRS, YFSETQ. The CDR3 bases are TGCGCCAGCAGCTTGACAGGGGGCAACCCTGAAGCTTTCTTT. Translated, it gives CASSLTGGNPEAFF.